This TCR beta chain was retrieved from a study of response to subunit inactivated influenza vaccine. Only a few counts were recorded for this clonotype. Its specificity is unknown. The study's findings and limits: Each seasonal influenza vaccination, the authors suggested, recruits few new T cells.

TCRdb re-derived calls from the RT-PCR reads in MiXCR, one entry per CDR3 protein. The sample holds approximately 520,000 distinct CDR3 sequences, about 17% seen once. The input for sequencing was CD4+ T cells sorted from PBMCs, taken less than 25 months after vaccination. The origin of this receptor is a man aged 50-75 years who received an inactivated influenza vaccine.

CDR3 region: CASSLGIAGTGEQYF. Written as DNA, the CDR3 is TGTGCCAGCAGCCTCGGGATAGCGGGAACGGGAGAGCAGTACTTC. V and J are TRBV7-2 and TRBJ2-7; 8 nucleotides agree with TRBD2. This CDR3 has 15 residues. The V gene end was trimmed by 5 bases and the J gene end by 7 bases; junction bases not matched to a gene: 13. The germline CDR1 and CDR2 sequences are SGHTA and FQGNSA.